This entry lists 23 T cell receptor beta chains sequenced from one sample in a study of CD8+CD57+ T cells in acquired aplastic anemia. For CDR3 and TCR beta VDJ profiling, genomic DNA was the template used. TCRdb reanalysed the reads using MiXCR and keeps one entry per CDR3 protein. The sample yields 200,000 to 250,000 distinct CDR3 sequences, approximately 57% seen once. Sample: sorted CD4+, CD8+, or CD8+CD57+ T cells (not recorded which) from PBMCs. Source of these receptors: a human donor in good health.

This sequence joins TRBV5-1 and TRBJ2-7; unclear D gene. The CDR3 length is 12 residues. Germline V lookup: CDR1 SGHRS, CDR2 YFSETQ. The V and J ends lost 4 bases and 5 bases respectively, with 10 bases between them. The CDR3 loop is CASSPTSDEQYF. The CDR3 nucleotides are TGCGCCAGCAGCCCCACATCGGACGAGCAGTACTTC.

The chain uses TRBV15 and TRBJ2-1; 8 bases agree with TRBD2. The V gene's germline CDR1 is LNHNV and CDR2 YYDKDF (reference sequence). The V segment lost 8 bases and the J segment 4 bases; nucleotides outside the gene matches: 7. CDR3 length: 14 amino acids. The CDR3 nucleotides read TGTGCCACCCGGAGCGGGAGTCCTTACAATGAGCAGTTCTTC. Translating gives CATRSGSPYNEQFF.

This clonotype was picked up a small number of times. The rearrangement uses TRBV7-6 and TRBJ2-7, with 8 bases matching TRBD2. The CDR3 contains 13 residues. Germline V gene lookup returns CDR1 SGHVS and CDR2 FNYEAQ. The J segment lost 5 bases and the V segment lost 5 bases, leaving 5 bases of the junction unmatched. CDR3 amino acids: CASSRREGNEQYF. The CDR3 DNA sequence: TGTGCCAGCAGCCGTCGGGAGGGGAACGAGCAGTACTTC.

The rearrangement uses TRBV24-1 and TRBJ1-5, with D tentatively TRBD1 (6 bases). The V end was cut by 9 bases, the J end by 7 bases, with 18 bases between. Germline V gene lookup returns CDR1 KGHDR and CDR2 SFDVKD. This CDR3 has 14 amino acids. The CDR3 here is CATPRGDSGQPQHF. The CDR3 bases are TGTGCCACCCCGAGGGGGGATTCAGGGCAGCCCCAGCATTTT.

This clonotype was seen a few times. CDR3 loop: CASSAQGTYGYTF. The DNA for the CDR3 is TGTGCCAGCAGCGCACAAGGGACCTATGGCTACACCTTC. This chain connects TRBV7-8 to TRBJ1-2, with D possibly being TRBD1 (5 bases). Trimming removed 5 bases from V and 4 bases from J, with 11 bases in between. The CDR3 runs 13 residues. Per germline, CDR1 SGHVS and CDR2 FQNEAQ.

Note on this clonotype: Relative to the germline gene, one junction end is altered; a read error may explain this. J is TRBJ1-3 and V is TRBV14; D ambiguous. The V gene's germline CDR1 is SGHDN and CDR2 FVKESK. The CDR3 loop spans 13 amino acids. The CDR3 region is CASSQRARNAIYF. Written as DNA, the CDR3 is TGTGCCAGCAGCCAACGGGCTAGAAACGCCATATATTTT.

V and J are TRBV20-1 and TRBJ2-5; no clear D gene. Trimming pared 2 bases from V and 0 bases from J, leaving 10 bases between. The CDR3 extends over 14 amino acids. The germline V gene has CDR1 DFQATT and CDR2 SNEGSKA (reference sequence). The CDR3 sequence is CSARYTWDQETQYF. In DNA, the CDR3 is TGCAGTGCTAGATATACATGGGACCAAGAGACCCAGTACTTC.

The chain carries TRBV4-2 and TRBJ1-1; D not resolved. This CDR3 region has 15 residues. CDR1 LGHNA and CDR2 YNFKEQ come from the germline V gene. V lost 0 bases and J 6 bases, leaving 14 bases between the germline ends. This CDR3 is CASSQDSRGVPEAFF. CDR3 nucleotides: TGTGCCAGCAGCCAAGATAGTCGGGGAGTCCCTGAAGCTTTCTTT.

There are a few counts of this clonotype. This chain joins TRBV19 and TRBJ2-1; no reliable D call. V was shortened by 5 bases and J by 14 bases, with 13 bases between the two germline ends. CDR3 length equals 11 residues. Germline values: CDR1 LNHDA, CDR2 SQIVND (reference sequence). CDR3 sequence reads: CASSVTNDKFF. CDR3 DNA sequence: TGTGCCAGTAGTGTTACCAATGATAAGTTCTTC.

This clonotype was counted a few times. The chain combines TRBV7-8 with TRBJ1-6, with TRBD1 as a possible D gene (5 bases). There are 16 residues in the CDR3. Germline lookup yields CDR1 SGHVS and CDR2 FQNEAQ. V shed 0 bases and J shed 7 bases, with 13 bases lying between them. CDR3 bases: TGTGCCAGCAGCTTAGCGCTTGAGACAGCAAATTCACCCCTCCACTTT. It yields the protein CASSLALETANSPLHF. The whole variable domain, remainder taken from reference TRBV7-8 and TRBJ1-6, is GAGVSQSPRYKVAKRGQDVALRCDPISGHVSLFWYQQALGQGPEFLTYFQNEAQLDKSGLPSDRFFAERPEGSVSTLKIQRTQQEDSAVYLCASSLALETANSPLHFGNGTRLTVT.

This clonotype was observed many times. The chain links TRBV6-6 to TRBJ2-3, with no clear D. The germline gives CDR1 MNHNY, CDR2 SVGAGI (reference sequence). V lost 4 bases to trimming and J lost 2 bases, with 7 bases between them. The CDR3 runs to 13 residues. The DNA for the CDR3 is TGTGCCAGCAGTTCGTACTACACAGATACGCAGTATTTT. Translating gives CASSSYYTDTQYF.

This clonotype appeared once. The genes are TRBV4-1 and TRBJ2-7, with 11 bases lining up with TRBD1. V trimming: 4 bases; J trimming: 5 bases; junction bases outside the gene matches: 10. Germline values: CDR1 MGHRA, CDR2 YSYEKL. This CDR3 has 16 amino acids. The CDR3 sequence is CASSPPRTGGLHEQYF. The CDR3 coding sequence is TGCGCCAGCAGCCCTCCCAGGACAGGGGGCTTACACGAGCAGTACTTC.

V gene TRBV9 combines with J gene TRBJ2-7; 10 bases align to TRBD2. The germline V gene has CDR1 SGDLS and CDR2 YYNGEE. CDR3 size: 14 residues. J was trimmed by 5 bases and V by 3 bases; bases with no gene match: 5. In DNA, the CDR3 is TGTGCCAGCAGCGGAGCGGGGGGGAATCACGAGCAGTACTTC. It is translated as CASSGAGGNHEQYF.

In its sample, this clonotype was seen once. The chain couples TRBV20-1 to TRBJ2-5; 9 bases are shared with TRBD1. V dropped 6 bases and J dropped 4; count of bases not matched to a gene: 12. The CDR3 runs 15 residues. CDR1 is DFQATT and CDR2 is SNEGSKA in the germline V gene (reference sequence). The CDR3 coding sequence is TGCAGTGCCCTTATAGACAGGGGGGGGCGAGAGACCCAGTACTTC. This sequence encodes CSALIDRGGRETQYF.

This clonotype was seen repeatedly, ten times or more. This chain uses TRBV9 with TRBJ2-5; D possibly corresponds to TRBD2 (5 bases). Trimming shortened V by 1 base and J by 1 base, and 8 bases separated the two germline ends. CDR1 SGDLS and CDR2 YYNGEE come from the germline V gene. This CDR3 is 14 amino acids long. CDR3 protein: CASSVTGSQETQYF. CDR3 bases: TGTGCCAGCAGCGTAACGGGAAGCCAAGAGACCCAGTACTTC.

The V call is TRBV6-5, the J call TRBJ1-5, with D tentatively TRBD1 (6 bases). This CDR3 region has 17 residues. Trimming pared 7 bases from V and 5 bases from J, leaving 24 bases between. The V gene's germline CDR1 is MNHEY and CDR2 SVGAGI. The CDR3, as DNA: TGTGCCAGCAACACTAGCGGGGGGGCCACTGGGGATCAGCCCCAGCATTTT. Encoded protein: CASNTSGGATGDQPQHF.

This clonotype was counted a few times. This chain joins TRBV7-3 and TRBJ2-2, with no clear D. Germline V CDR1 and CDR2: SGHTA, FQGTGA. Between the trimmed V and J ends, which lost 4 bases and 8 bases, there was a span of 5 bases. This CDR3 is 11 amino acids long. The CDR3 spells CASSSTGELFF. CDR3 nucleotide sequence: TGTGCCAGCAGCTCGACAGGGGAGCTGTTTTTT.

V gene TRBV19 combines with J gene TRBJ1-5; possible D gene TRBD1, 5 bases. V was pared by 7 bases and J by 5 bases, with 9 bases between. The CDR3 length is 12 residues. In germline, CDR1 is LNHDA, CDR2 SQIVND (reference sequence). For the CDR3, the DNA is TGTGCCAGTAACCAGGGCGATCAGCCCCAGCATTTT. Translating gives CASNQGDQPQHF.

The CDR3 nucleotides read TGTGCCAGCAGTCCCCTACAGGGGATGGTTGAAAAACTGTTTTTT. This translates into CASSPLQGMVEKLFF. The chain has TRBV27 and TRBJ1-4, with TRBD1 identical over 7 bases. V dropped 5 bases and J dropped 7; count of bases not matched to a gene: 10. This CDR3 contains 15 residues. The V gene's germline CDR1 is MNHEY and CDR2 SMNVEV (reference sequence).

The J gene is TRBJ2-7, the V gene TRBV7-8, with a possible D match to TRBD1 (5 bases). CDR1 is SGHVS, CDR2 FQNEAQ, per germline. Trimming stripped 6 bases from V and 1 base from J, with 19 bases between. CDR3 length equals 16 residues. This CDR3 reads CASSHQPGAVSYEQYF. The CDR3 coding sequence is TGTGCCAGCAGTCACCAACCTGGGGCCGTTTCCTACGAGCAGTACTTC.

The chain combines TRBV6-5 with TRBJ2-7, with 9 bases matching TRBD1. CDR1 and CDR2 from the germline V gene are MNHEY and SVGAGI. CDR3 size: 15 residues. Trimming at V came to 5 bases and at J to 3 bases, leaving 8 bases not matched to a gene. DNA of the CDR3: TGTGCCAGCAGTCCCTCCGGGACAGGGAACTACGAGCAGTACTTC. Protein: CASSPSGTGNYEQYF.

The chain has TRBV12-3 or TRBV12-4 and TRBJ2-1; tentatively, D is TRBD2 (6 bases). V lost 0 bases, J lost 4 bases, and 10 bases lay in between. The CDR3 loop spans 15 amino acids. CDR3 amino acids: CASSLAGGEYNEQFF. The CDR3 DNA is TGTGCCAGCAGTTTAGCGGGAGGAGAGTACAATGAGCAGTTCTTC.

V is TRBV10-2 and J is TRBJ1-5; TRBD1 matches at 7 bases. The CDR3 sequence is 19 residues long. J lost 9 bases, V lost 2 bases, and 22 bases had no gene match. Germline V lookup: CDR1 WSHSY, CDR2 SAAADI. CDR3 DNA: TGCGCCAGCAGTGAGCCTCAGAGTGACAGGGAAGGGAAATATTGGCCCCAGCATTTT. Translated, it gives CASSEPQSDREGKYWPQHF.